The 22 T cell receptor beta chains below were found in one sample sequenced in a study of post-analysis software for immune sequencing data. No antigens are known for them. Study results and caveats: Patients used about five TRBV segments, including TRBV5-6, TRBV5-1 and TRBV20-1, more often than controls.

Incorporated into the TCR beta cDNA libraries were unique molecular identifiers, which served to reduce PCR and sequencing biases. A single record per CDR3 protein comes from TCRdb applying MiXCR to the PCR reads. The repertoire has roughly 870,000 distinct CDR3 sequences, about 53% of them found once; the top ten carry approximately 4.5%. Sequencing used blood. These receptors all come from a girl between 5 and 17 years old with multiple sclerosis.

The gene calls are TRBV5-1 and TRBJ2-7; D ambiguous. V gave up 3 bases and J gave up 5 bases, with 12 bases separating them. CDR1 and CDR2 (germline): SGHRS, YFSETQ. The length of the CDR3 is 13 residues. The CDR3 region is CASSSGERHEQYF. Written as DNA, the CDR3 is TGCGCCAGCAGCTCAGGAGAGCGTCACGAGCAGTACTTC.

This rearrangement joins TRBV29-1 to TRBJ2-5; no reliable D call. This CDR3 contains 13 residues. CDR1 is SQVTM, CDR2 ANQGSEA, per germline. Trimming removed 2 bases from V and 0 bases from J, with 7 bases in between. CDR3 bases: TGCAGCGTTGAAAAAGTTTACCAAGAGACCCAGTACTTC. It yields the protein CSVEKVYQETQYF.

This clonotype has a handful of counts. The gene calls are TRBV6-5 and TRBJ2-7, with D hard to call. The CDR3 is made up of 17 amino acids. V lost 0 bases and J lost 6, with 21 bases in between. Germline CDR1 reads MNHEY; CDR2 reads SVGAGI. CDR3 protein: CASSYSRTVQHPAEQYF. CDR3 nucleotide sequence: TGTGCCAGCAGTTACTCCCGAACGGTGCAGCACCCCGCCGAGCAGTACTTC.

The chain employs TRBV19 and TRBJ1-4, with unresolved D. Germline CDR1 LNHDA, CDR2 SQIVND (reference sequence). The CDR3 extends over 13 amino acids. V dropped 2 bases and J dropped 8 bases, with 9 bases sitting between them. The CDR3 bases are TGTGCCAGTAGTATATACAGTCGCGAAAAACTGTTTTTT. It encodes CASSIYSREKLFF. The variable domain in full, with the rest retrieved from reference TRBV19 and TRBJ1-4, is DGGITQSPKYLFRKEGQNVTLSCEQNLNHDAMYWYRQDPGQGLRLIYYSQIVNDFQKGDIAEGYSVSREKKESFPLTVTSAQKNPTAFYLCASSIYSREKLFFGSGTQLSVL.

This clonotype turned up a few times. The V gene is TRBV5-1, the J gene TRBJ2-7; D perhaps matches TRBD2 (6 bases). Looked up from germline, CDR1 is SGHRS and CDR2 is YFSETQ. The CDR3 loop spans 15 amino acids. The V and J ends lost 4 bases and 0 bases respectively, with 14 bases between them. As DNA, the CDR3 is TGCGCCAGCAGCAGGCTGCGGGACGTCTCCTACGAGCAGTACTTC. This encodes CASSRLRDVSYEQYF.

CDR3 DNA sequence: TGTGCCAGCAGCCAATCGATCTCCTACGAGCAGTACTTC. It codes for CASSQSISYEQYF. The genes are TRBV3-1 and TRBJ2-7; no clear D gene. V lost 2 bases to trimming and J lost 0 bases, with 5 bases between them. There are 13 residues in the CDR3. CDR1 and CDR2 (germline): LGHDT, YNNKEL (reference sequence).

V is TRBV7-6 and J is TRBJ2-7, with D possibly being TRBD2 (5 bases). Gene TRBJ2-5 matches the end of the DNA better, so the J call may be wrong. In germline, CDR1 is SGHVS, CDR2 FNYEAQ. CDR3 length: 14 amino acids. The CDR3: CASSQTTSSQTQYF. The DNA of the CDR3 is TGTGCCAGCAGCCAAACAACTAGTTCCCAGACCCAGTACTTC.

The chain uses TRBV20-1 and TRBJ2-1, with TRBD2 matching 8 bases. Germline V gene lookup returns CDR1 DFQATT and CDR2 SNEGSKA (reference sequence). Trimming took 3 bases from V and 0 from J; bases not matched to a gene: 1. This CDR3 has 14 residues. In nucleotides, the CDR3 is TGCAGTGCTAGCGGGGGGGCCTCCTACAATGAGCAGTTCTTC. Its translation is CSASGGASYNEQFF.

This sequence joins TRBV7-2 and TRBJ2-5; no clear D gene. Deletions cut 5 bases from V and 4 bases from J, with 11 bases between. The CDR3 loop spans 13 amino acids. CDR1 is SGHTA, CDR2 FQGNSA, per germline. The CDR3 nucleotides are TGTGCCAGCAGCCGAGTAGTATTAGAGACCCAGTACTTC. Its translation is CASSRVVLETQYF.

The V call is TRBV29-1, the J call TRBJ2-7; 7 nucleotides line up with TRBD1. The DNA end is more similar to TRBJ2-5, so the J call may be wrong. The CDR3 spans 13 residues. Germline CDR1 is SQVTM and CDR2 is ANQGSEA. As DNA, the CDR3 is TGCAGCGTTGCCGACAGGGTAGGCAAGACCCAGTACTTC. Protein: CSVADRVGKTQYF.

In this sample, this clonotype turned up once. The chain carries TRBV5-1 and TRBJ1-1, with a possible D match to TRBD1 (5 bases). Trimming cost V 0 bases and J 0 bases, with 21 bases left between them. The CDR3 has 19 residues. Germline V gene lookup returns CDR1 SGHRS and CDR2 YFSETQ. The CDR3 loop reads CASSLAWLQDAVLNTEAFF. CDR3 nucleotides: TGCGCCAGCAGCTTGGCCTGGCTACAGGACGCCGTCTTGAACACTGAAGCTTTCTTT.

This chain links TRBV20-1 with TRBJ2-4; D ambiguous. The DNA end is a closer match to TRBJ2-7, so the J assignment may be wrong. There are 12 residues in the CDR3. Per germline, CDR1 DFQATT and CDR2 SNEGSKA (reference sequence). As DNA, the CDR3 is TGCAGTGCTAGAGTTGTAAACCACGAGCAGTACTTC. The encoded protein is CSARVVNHEQYF.

The chain combines TRBV6-2 or TRBV6-3 with TRBJ2-7; 10 nucleotides line up with TRBD2. The CDR3 contains 16 residues. Trimming cost V 11 bases and J 3 bases; bases outside gene matches: 16. Germline V CDR1 and CDR2: MNHEY, SVGEGT. The CDR3 region has the DNA TGTGCCGGTCAGAGACTAGCGGGTCTCACGAACTACGAGCAGTACTTC. Translation gives CAGQRLAGLTNYEQYF.

This clonotype was counted a few times. The chain uses TRBV7-3 and TRBJ2-3; 8 bases map to TRBD2. In germline, CDR1 is SGHTA, CDR2 FQGTGA. Germline trimming cut 7 bases from V and 1 base from J; bases unmatched to any gene: 13. The CDR3 covers 17 residues. The CDR3 bases are TGTGCCAGCATACAGATTGGCGGGAGGACGGGCACAGATACGCAGTATTTT. Protein sequence: CASIQIGGRTGTDTQYF.

This clonotype was counted only a few times. The gene calls are TRBV20-1 and TRBJ2-1; D unresolved. V shed 3 bases and J shed 7 bases, with 13 bases lying between them. The V gene's germline CDR1 is DFQATT and CDR2 SNEGSKA (reference sequence). CDR3 length: 13 amino acids. The CDR3 nucleotides are TGCAGTGCTAGGCCCCAGACTTGGAATGAGCAGTTCTTC. Its protein is CSARPQTWNEQFF.

The chain is built from TRBV20-1 and TRBJ2-1, with a weak D call TRBD2 (7 bases). The CDR3 is 14 residues long. Per germline, CDR1 DFQATT and CDR2 SNEGSKA (reference sequence). V lost 6 bases to trimming and J lost 2 bases, with 14 bases between them. CDR3 nucleotides: TGCAGTGCCGTGGGGGGGGGGCCCTACAATGAGCAGTTCTTC. It is translated as CSAVGGGPYNEQFF.

This clonotype was counted only a few times. The CDR3 bases are TGTGCCAGCAGCTTTACTCTTAACTATGGCTACACCTTC. This sequence encodes CASSFTLNYGYTF. The chain carries TRBV12-3 or TRBV12-4 and TRBJ1-2; D ambiguous. This CDR3 is 13 amino acids long. Between the trimmed V and J ends, which lost 6 bases and 1 base, there was a span of 9 bases.

The table lists this clonotype with a few counts. CDR3: CSVGVSGTNPKTQYF. The CDR3 DNA sequence: TGCAGCGTTGGGGTCAGCGGGACAAATCCAAAGACCCAGTACTTC. The genes are TRBV29-1 and TRBJ2-5; tentative D call: TRBD2 (7 bases). V gave up 4 bases and J gave up 6 bases, with 21 bases separating them. The CDR3 sequence is 15 residues long. Germline loops: CDR1 SQVTM, CDR2 ANQGSEA.

This clonotype has more than one count but fewer than ten. The chain has TRBV7-8 and TRBJ2-5; TRBD2 agrees at 15 bases. Trimming removed 1 base from V and 11 bases from J; junction bases left unmatched: 5. Germline V CDR1 and CDR2: SGHVS, FQNEAQ. The CDR3 is 15 amino acids. The CDR3 sequence is CASSLGGLAGGKQYF. CDR3 sequence (DNA): TGTGCCAGCAGCTTAGGGGGACTAGCGGGAGGCAAGCAGTACTTC.

This sequence joins TRBV20-1 and TRBJ2-7; 7 bases agree with TRBD2. Unmatched junction bases numbered 3, after V lost 5 bases and J lost 5 bases. Germline lookup yields CDR1 DFQATT and CDR2 SNEGSKA (reference sequence). This CDR3 is 11 amino acids long. The CDR3 DNA is TGCAGTGCTGGACTAGGGAACGAGCAGTACTTC. Encoded protein: CSAGLGNEQYF.

The chain is built from TRBV20-1 and TRBJ1-6, with 8 bases that match TRBD1. The length of the CDR3 is 18 residues. With V trimmed by 2 bases and J by 4 bases, 13 bases remained unmatched. Germline CDR1 is DFQATT and CDR2 is SNEGSKA (reference sequence). CDR3 residues: CSARSHPQGAGYNSPLHF. CDR3 DNA sequence: TGCAGTGCTAGATCCCACCCTCAGGGGGCAGGTTATAATTCACCCCTCCACTTT.

CDR3 loop: CSVKAASSYEQYF. CDR3 nucleotides: TGCAGCGTTAAGGCGGCCTCCTCCTACGAGCAGTACTTC. This rearrangement joins TRBV29-1 to TRBJ2-7; no clear D gene. CDR1 is SQVTM, CDR2 ANQGSEA, per germline. The CDR3 has 13 residues. Trimming left V 5 bases short and J 0 bases short, with 11 bases between.